This TCR beta chain was identified during a study of cytomegalovirus exposure and HLA in healthy donors. In the PCR, 60 Vbeta and 13 Jbeta primers were used. Measured with immunoSEQ multiplex PCR; TCRdb has only the in-frame clones, and not every one. The sample consists of about 120,000 clones, about four fifths of them appearing once. General observations from the study: The records held CMV serostatus as the only immune exposure information. In a later analysis, roughly 17,000 TCR beta sequences were associated with HLA alleles at 0.05 false discovery rate. TCR beta V- and J-gene trimming was later associated with a missense DCLRE1C variant.

Germline-derived CDR1 and CDR2 are MNHNS and SASEGT. The V gene lost 2 bases and the J gene lost 6 bases, with 13 bases spanning the gap. CDR3 length equals 14 residues. With regard to this clone: The antigen is not known.

The sequenced sample was PBMCs. The chain combines TRBV6-1 with TRBJ1-2; the D is unclear. This TCR derives from a female donor in good health and CMV-seropositive. Written as DNA, the CDR3 is TGTGCCAGCAGTGAAACCCCCTCAGCGGATGGCTACACCTTC. Translated, it gives CASSETPSADGYTF.